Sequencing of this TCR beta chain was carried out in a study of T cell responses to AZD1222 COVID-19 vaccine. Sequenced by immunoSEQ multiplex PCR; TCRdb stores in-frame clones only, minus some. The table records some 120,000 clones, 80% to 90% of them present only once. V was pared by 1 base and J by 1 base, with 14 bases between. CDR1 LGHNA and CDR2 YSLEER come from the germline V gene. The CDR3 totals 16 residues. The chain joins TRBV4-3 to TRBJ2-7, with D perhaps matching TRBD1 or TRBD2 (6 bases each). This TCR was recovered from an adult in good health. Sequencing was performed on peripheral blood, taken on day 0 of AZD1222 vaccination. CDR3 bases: TGCGCCAGCAGCCAAGGGGGGGCGCATGGGTCCTACGAGCAGTACTTC. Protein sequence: CASSQGGAHGSYEQYF.